A single sample gave rise to the 23 T cell receptor beta chains below, sequenced in a study of cytomegalovirus exposure and HLA in healthy donors. A multiplex PCR was run with 60 Vbeta primers and 13 Jbeta primers. Assay used: immunoSEQ multiplex PCR; TCRdb lists only in-frame clones, some missing. The profile shows 150,000 to 200,000 clones, about 90% of them singletons. Specimen: PBMCs. These receptors all stem from a girl in the first two years of life in good health and CMV-seronegative.

CDR3 nucleotides: TGTGCCAGCAGCCCCGCCGGGGGGAACACTGAAGCTTTCTTT. This codes for CASSPAGGNTEAFF. The rearrangement joins TRBV7-9 to TRBJ1-1, with a tentative D call TRBD1 (5 bases). V gave up 5 bases and J gave up 1 base, with 11 bases separating them. The germline V gene has CDR1 SEHNR and CDR2 FQNEAQ (reference sequence). This CDR3 region has 14 residues.

CDR3 region: CASSPKTGAWTEAFF. DNA for the CDR3: TGTGCCAGTAGTCCTAAGACAGGGGCATGGACTGAAGCTTTCTTT. The chain employs TRBV19 and TRBJ1-1; 8 bases are shared with TRBD1. V gave up 5 bases and J gave up 5 bases; unmatched junction bases: 10. There are 15 residues in the CDR3. CDR1 and CDR2 from the germline V gene are LNHDA and SQIVND (reference sequence).

The table lists this clone with a few counts. V and J are TRBV11-1 and TRBJ2-3, with D unclear. This CDR3 is built from 15 residues. V dropped 5 bases and J dropped 0 bases, with 12 bases sitting between them. Germline lookup yields CDR1 SGHAT and CDR2 FQDESV (reference sequence). The CDR3 region is CASSPTSPSTDTQYF. The CDR3 nucleotides are TGTGCCAGCAGCCCGACATCACCTAGCACAGATACGCAGTATTTT.

The chain uses TRBV27 and TRBJ2-2, with a tentative D call TRBD2 (6 bases). Trimming shortened V by 2 bases and J by 1 base, and 11 bases separated the two germline ends. The germline V gene has CDR1 MNHEY and CDR2 SMNVEV (reference sequence). This CDR3 is 16 amino acids long. CDR3 protein: CASSLMGGRNTGELFF. The CDR3 bases are TGTGCCAGCAGTTTAATGGGGGGTCGGAACACCGGGGAGCTGTTTTTT.

The rearrangement links TRBV4-2 to TRBJ2-1, with 8 bases identical to TRBD2. The CDR3 runs to 18 residues. Germline CDR1 LGHNA, CDR2 YNFKEQ. The ends lost 2 bases at V and 3 bases at J; junction bases unmatched: 12. As DNA, the CDR3 is TGTGCCAGCAGCCAAAGAGGCGGCCTAGCGGGCTACTACAATGAGCAGTTCTTC. Its protein product is CASSQRGGLAGYYNEQFF.

J is TRBJ2-7 and V is TRBV10-3; a weak D match, TRBD1 (5 bases). The CDR3 is 16 amino acids. Germline CDR1 reads ENHRY; CDR2 reads SYGVKD. V shed 0 bases and J shed 0 bases, with 12 bases lying between them. CDR3 sequence reads: CAISESDSKSSYEQYF. The CDR3 coding sequence is TGTGCCATCAGTGAGTCTGACAGTAAGAGCTCCTACGAGCAGTACTTC.

This clone was seen only once. The chain carries TRBV18 and TRBJ1-2; 9 bases are a match to TRBD1. Germline CDR1 reads KGHSH; CDR2 reads LQKENI. The CDR3 is 16 amino acids. V gave up 1 base and J gave up 12 bases; unmatched junction bases: 15. This chain's CDR3 is CASSPLIFRDREVHTF. The CDR3 nucleotides are TGTGCCAGCTCACCACTGATCTTCCGGGACAGGGAAGTTCACACCTTC. Looking up the rest from reference TRBV18 and TRBJ1-2 gives the full variable domain: NAGVMQNPRHLVRRRGQEARLRCSPMKGHSHVYWYRQLPEEGLKFMVYLQKENIIDESGMPKERFSAEFPKEGPSILRIQQVVRGDSAAYFCASSPLIFRDREVHTFGSGTRLTVV.

The rearrangement joins TRBV7-2 to TRBJ2-3, with 16 bases identical to TRBD2. Germline CDR1 reads SGHTA; CDR2 reads FQGNSA. Trimming removed 4 bases from V and 4 bases from J; junction bases left unmatched: 2. The CDR3 spans 16 residues. CDR3 in amino acids: CASSSGLAGGPDTQYF. The CDR3 bases are TGTGCCAGCAGCTCGGGACTAGCGGGAGGGCCAGATACGCAGTATTTT.

This chain joins TRBV27 and TRBJ1-2, with D perhaps TRBD1 (6 bases). Germline V gene lookup returns CDR1 MNHEY and CDR2 SMNVEV (reference sequence). V gave up 4 bases and J gave up 7 bases, with 13 bases separating them. CDR3 length equals 13 residues. DNA of the CDR3: TGTGCCAGCAGTTCAGCAGGGGTCTCTGGCTACACCTTC. This gives the protein CASSSAGVSGYTF.

The chain couples TRBV11-1 to TRBJ2-5; TRBD2 agrees at 15 bases. The CDR3 extends over 17 amino acids. J was trimmed by 5 bases and V by 1 base; bases with no gene match: 5. Looked up from germline, CDR1 is SGHAT and CDR2 is FQDESV (reference sequence). The CDR3 protein is CASSLGTSGRARETQYF. In DNA, the CDR3 is TGTGCCAGCAGCTTAGGGACTAGCGGGAGGGCCCGGGAGACCCAGTACTTC.

The rearrangement uses TRBV4-1 and TRBJ1-2; D gene unclear. The CDR3 has 14 amino acids. Per the germline V gene, CDR1 is MGHRA and CDR2 is YSYEKL. V lost 2 bases and J 3 bases, leaving 10 bases between the germline ends. The CDR3 sequence: CASSQLRLDYGYTF. CDR3 in DNA: TGCGCCAGCAGCCAACTCCGGTTAGACTATGGCTACACCTTC.

The V and J genes are TRBV9 and TRBJ2-1; D perhaps matches TRBD2 (6 bases). The germline CDR1 and CDR2 sequences are SGDLS and YYNGEE. The germline V and J ends were trimmed by 2 bases and 6 bases, with 12 bases remaining between them. The CDR3 covers 14 residues. This CDR3 is CASSVWDSPNEQFF. The CDR3 coding sequence is TGTGCCAGCAGCGTCTGGGACTCCCCCAATGAGCAGTTCTTC.

V gene TRBV4-1 combines with J gene TRBJ1-4; D unresolved. Looked up from germline, CDR1 is MGHRA and CDR2 is YSYEKL. V was trimmed by 3 bases and J by 15 bases, leaving 20 bases between them. There are 14 residues in the CDR3. CDR3 sequence (DNA): TGCGCCAGCAGCCAGATTGGAGGACGGAAAGAATTGTTTTTT. This codes for CASSQIGGRKELFF.

The gene calls are TRBV19 and TRBJ1-2, with TRBD1 as a possible D gene (5 bases). There are 17 residues in the CDR3. The V gene's germline CDR1 is LNHDA and CDR2 SQIVND (reference sequence). Trimming took 3 bases from V and 11 from J, leaving 28 bases between them. CDR3 coding DNA: TGTGCCAGTAGTATGCTTCTGAAACCCCGACGTGGGGCATGGTACACCTTC. Protein product: CASSMLLKPRRGAWYTF.

V is TRBV5-1 and J is TRBJ2-6; 13 nucleotides line up with TRBD2. The CDR3 has 17 residues. V lost 6 bases and J lost 4; bases outside the gene matches: 7. Germline values: CDR1 SGHRS, CDR2 YFSETQ. CDR3 coding DNA: TGCGCCAGCACCGGACTAGCGGGAGAGACCGGGGCCAACGTCCTGACTTTC. Protein sequence: CASTGLAGETGANVLTF.

The chain has TRBV5-1 and TRBJ2-3, with 8 bases aligning to TRBD1. The CDR3 has 17 amino acids. CDR1 SGHRS and CDR2 YFSETQ come from the germline V gene. V shed 4 bases, J shed 2 bases, and the junction held 12 bases outside the gene matches. The CDR3 is CASSARGRNIVTDTQYF. The CDR3 nucleotides are TGCGCCAGCAGCGCCAGGGGGCGGAATATAGTCACAGATACGCAGTATTTT.

The rearrangement joins TRBV7-3 to TRBJ2-7, with D possibly TRBD1 on 6 matching bases. The CDR3 is made up of 15 amino acids. The germline V gene has CDR1 SGHTA and CDR2 FQGTGA. Trimming pared 0 bases from V and 0 bases from J, leaving 9 bases between. The CDR3 nucleotides are TGTGCCAGCAGCTTAACGGGGGCGACCTCCTACGAGCAGTACTTC. It is translated as CASSLTGATSYEQYF.

This clone was seen a single time. The CDR3 region is CASSVAVRSWTENTGELFF. The CDR3 DNA reads TGTGCCAGCAGCGTAGCTGTGAGGTCTTGGACAGAAAACACCGGGGAGCTGTTTTTT. The rearrangement links TRBV9 to TRBJ2-2; TRBD1 is a possible D gene (6 bases). V was shortened by 0 bases and J by 2 bases, with 20 bases between the two germline ends. The CDR3 is 19 residues long. Germline loops: CDR1 SGDLS, CDR2 YYNGEE.

The gene calls are TRBV7-2 and TRBJ1-4; D call uncertain. Deletions cut 5 bases from V and 2 bases from J, with 15 bases between. The germline V gene encodes CDR1 SGHTA and CDR2 FQGNSA. The CDR3 spans 16 residues. DNA of the CDR3: TGTGCCAGCAGCCAAGTGACCGGGAGGACTAATGAAAAACTGTTTTTT. It encodes CASSQVTGRTNEKLFF.

This clone has a single count. The J gene is TRBJ2-7, the V gene TRBV7-8, with a tentative D call TRBD1 (5 bases). Looked up from germline, CDR1 is SGHVS and CDR2 is FQNEAQ. The CDR3 sequence is 15 residues long. With 1 base removed from V and 3 bases from J, the gap between germline ends came to 13 bases. The CDR3 coding sequence is TGTGCCAGCAGCTTAGTGGGGCAGGCTATCTACGAGCAGTACTTC. Translation gives CASSLVGQAIYEQYF.

The rearrangement links TRBV5-1 to TRBJ2-7; TRBD1 matches at 8 bases. Trimming cost V 5 bases and J 1 base; bases outside gene matches: 5. This CDR3 has 14 residues. Germline-derived CDR1 and CDR2 are SGHRS and YFSETQ. CDR3 loop: CASSGGTGSYEQYF. In nucleotides, the CDR3 is TGCGCCAGCAGTGGGGGGACAGGTTCCTACGAGCAGTACTTC. The full variable domain, its missing parts supplied by reference TRBV5-1 and TRBJ2-7, is KAGVTQTPRYLIKTRGQQVTLSCSPISGHRSVSWYQQTPGQGLQFLFEYFSETQRNKGNFPGRFSGRQFSNSRSEMNVSTLELGDSALYLCASSGGTGSYEQYFGPGTRLTVT.

The chain uses TRBV27 and TRBJ1-5; 7 positions agree with TRBD1. V was clipped by 5 bases and J by 5 bases; unmatched bases: 6. Germline V gene data show CDR1 as MNHEY and CDR2 as SMNVEV (reference sequence). CDR3 length: 14 amino acids. CDR3 in DNA: TGTGCCAGCAGTCCCTACAGGGGCTATCAGCCCCAGCATTTT. Translating gives CASSPYRGYQPQHF.

CDR3: CASSLSRFETQYF. Here the CDR3 DNA reads TGTGCCAGCAGCTTGAGTAGATTCGAGACCCAGTACTTC. This chain joins TRBV7-3 and TRBJ2-5, with D unclear. This CDR3 contains 13 residues. V was clipped by 3 bases and J by 5 bases, with 10 bases between them. The germline V gene encodes CDR1 SGHTA and CDR2 FQGTGA.